What follows describes a single T cell receptor (beta chain). Its antigen is currently unknown. PCR amplification relied on 60 Vbeta primers (plus 13 Jbeta primers). Measured with immunoSEQ multiplex PCR; TCRdb has only the in-frame clones, and not every one. This table has tens of thousands of clones, about 76% appearing once. These data belong to a study of cytomegalovirus exposure and HLA in healthy donors. Overall study findings and caveats: Generally TCR sequences proved uncommon, though certain public TCRs appeared in numerous donors. Investigators reported some 150 TCR beta chains as tied to cytomegalovirus. In a later analysis, a missense DCLRE1C variant was linked to TCR beta V- and J-gene trimming. CMV serostatus was the only immune exposure information that was available.

The CDR3 is made up of 13 amino acids. Trimming removed 6 bases from V and 1 base from J, with 9 bases in between. Per germline, CDR1 LNHDA and CDR2 SQIVND (reference sequence). Input material: PBMCs. The rearrangement joins TRBV19 to TRBJ1-1; D ambiguous. The TCR was taken from a man between 25 and 39 years old in good health and CMV-seropositive. The CDR3 loop reads CASSRRGNTEAFF. For the CDR3, the DNA is TGTGCCAGTAGCCGGCGGGGGAACACTGAAGCTTTCTTT. Full variable domain (outside the CDR3, taken from reference TRBV19 and TRBJ1-1): DGGITQSPKYLFRKEGQNVTLSCEQNLNHDAMYWYRQDPGQGLRLIYYSQIVNDFQKGDIAEGYSVSREKKESFPLTVTSAQKNPTAFYLCASSRRGNTEAFFGQGTRLTVV.